Here is one T cell receptor beta chain with its context. Its antigen is unknown. The PCR was carried out with 60 Vbeta primers and 13 Jbeta primers. Data came from immunoSEQ multiplex PCR; TCRdb stores just in-frame clones and leaves some out. The sample lists 110,000 to 150,000 clones; around 75% were seen once. Deletions cut 1 base from V and 4 bases from J, with 3 bases between. The CDR3 loop spans 12 amino acids. From germline, CDR1 is LNHDA and CDR2 SQIVND (reference sequence). This entry belongs to a study of cytomegalovirus exposure and HLA in healthy donors. Whole-study findings and limits: More clonal expansion characterized HLA-associated TCR beta chains than equally common others in a later analysis.

The gene calls are TRBV19 and TRBJ2-3, with D unresolved. This clonotype originated in a man aged 30 to 39 in good health and CMV-seronegative. Sequencing was carried out using PBMCs. The CDR3 sequence is CASSIGPDTQYF. DNA for the CDR3: TGTGCCAGTAGTATAGGGCCAGATACGCAGTATTTT.